Below, one T cell receptor beta chain is given with its context. A multiplex PCR was run with 60 Vbeta primers and 13 Jbeta primers. TCRdb keeps only in-frame clones here, not all; method: immunoSEQ multiplex PCR. The table includes 35,000 to 50,000 clones, over 70% detected once. Germline CDR1 reads SGHTA; CDR2 reads FQGTGA. The V and J ends lost 1 base and 0 bases, in that order; junction bases with no gene match: 8. The CDR3 extends over 17 amino acids. This entry belongs to a study of cytomegalovirus exposure and HLA in healthy donors. The origin of this receptor is a man aged 50 to 60 in good health and CMV-seronegative. V gene TRBV7-3 combines with J gene TRBJ2-7, with 8 bases matching TRBD2. Sequencing was done on a sample of PBMCs. CDR3 nucleotides: TGTGCCAGCAGCTTAATCCTAGCGGGCGGGAGCTCCTACGAGCAGTACTTC. It specifies CASSLILAGGSSYEQYF.